There are many counts of the clone carrying this T cell receptor beta chain. This entry is derived from a study of identical twins. CDR1 SGHDN and CDR2 FVKESK come from the germline V gene. Trimming removed 1 base from V and 1 base from J, with 14 bases in between. The CDR3 runs to 17 residues. TCRdb independently ran MiXCR on the 5' RACE reads; one entry per CDR3 protein. The sample holds about 260,000 distinct CDR3 sequences, about 7% seen once. Another study also made use of these data, one on yellow fever vaccine responses in identical twins.

The clonotype comes from a woman in her late teens or twenties in good health. What was sequenced was memory (CD45RO+) T cells sorted from blood. The chain employs TRBV14 and TRBJ2-1, with D possibly being TRBD2 (6 bases). CDR3 sequence reads: CASSQVEFGLSYNEQFF. The CDR3 coding sequence is TGTGCCAGCAGCCAAGTTGAGTTCGGACTATCCTACAATGAGCAGTTCTTC.